The 23 T cell receptor beta chains below all came from one sample that was sequenced in a study of T cell repertoires in cytomegalovirus infection (dated by TCRdb to about 2019). Sample treatment or condition, as interpreted from the label and publication: in vitro stimulation with specific CMV peptide epitopes to enrich CMV-specific T cells. Sequenced on an Illumina HiSeq 1500. TCRdb reanalyzed the raw reads on its own, using fastp at Q25 for trimming and MiXCR for clone calling, and kept in-frame beta chains. Identical CDR3 proteins give one entry, which carries the most common genes and DNA. The sample table holds about 47,000 distinct CDR3 sequences, of which about 19% were seen once. About 82% of the sample comes from the top ten. These receptors' targets are unknown. The sequences come from CD8+ T cells from cultured PBMCs, collected from culture after CMV antigen stimulation. The receptors stem from a human donor in good health (CMV status not recorded). Some clones in this sample may be carry-over from other donors' samples.

The chain recombines TRBV25-1 with TRBJ1-2, with a weak D call TRBD1 (5 bases). V lost 8 bases to trimming and J lost 0 bases, with 13 bases between them. The CDR3 contains 14 residues. Germline V gives CDR1 MGHDK, CDR2 SYGVNS. The CDR3 DNA reads as TGTGCCAGCTTTGATTCAGGGCCTAACTATGGCTACACCTTC. Translating gives CASFDSGPNYGYTF.

CDR3 sequence: CAWSAIHLGYGYTF. The CDR3 DNA is TGTGCCTGGAGTGCAATTCATCTCGGCTATGGCTACACCTTC. V is TRBV30 and J is TRBJ1-2; unclear D gene. V was cut by 1 base and J by 4 bases, with 13 bases left in between. This CDR3 region has 14 residues. In germline, CDR1 is GTSNPN, CDR2 SVGIG (reference sequence).

This clonotype showed up many times. The chain recombines TRBV7-9 with TRBJ2-2; 8 bases align to TRBD1. V trimming: 6 bases; J trimming: 4 bases; junction bases outside the gene matches: 4. The CDR3 contains 14 residues. CDR1 and CDR2 from the germline V gene are SEHNR and FQNEAQ (reference sequence). The CDR3 sequence: CASRGTGFTGELFF. As DNA, the CDR3 is TGTGCCAGCAGGGGGACAGGATTCACCGGGGAGCTGTTTTTT.

This clonotype was counted a few times. This chain joins TRBV20-1 and TRBJ2-1; 14 positions match TRBD2. The trim removed 5 bases at V and 4 bases at J, leaving 10 bases unmatched. Germline V gene lookup returns CDR1 DFQATT and CDR2 SNEGSKA (reference sequence). This CDR3 has 17 amino acids. CDR3 bases: TGCAGTGCTCCCGGACTAGCGGGGGGCCTTAGATACAATGAGCAGTTCTTC. Encoded protein: CSAPGLAGGLRYNEQFF.

This rearrangement joins TRBV7-9 to TRBJ1-1; D is possibly TRBD1 (6 bases). The CDR3 extends over 15 amino acids. Germline V gene data show CDR1 as SEHNR and CDR2 as FQNEAQ (reference sequence). Trimming took 5 bases from V and 1 from J, leaving 14 bases between them. CDR3 amino acids: CASSPPAGANTEAFF. The CDR3 nucleotides are TGTGCCAGCAGCCCCCCGGCAGGGGCGAACACTGAAGCTTTCTTT. Using reference TRBV7-9 and TRBJ1-1 for the parts outside the CDR3, the full variable domain is DTGVSQNPRHKITKRGQNVTFRCDPISEHNRLYWYRQTLGQGPEFLTYFQNEAQLEKSRLLSDRFSAERPKGSFSTLEIQRTEQGDSAMYLCASSPPAGANTEAFFGQGTRLTVV.

V usage is TRBV6-5 and J usage is TRBJ1-1; D is perhaps TRBD1 (5 bases). Germline loops: CDR1 MNHEY, CDR2 SVGAGI. The length of the CDR3 is 13 residues. The CDR3 bases are TGTGCACGTCACATTGCAGGGACCACTGAAGCTTTCTTT. It yields the protein CARHIAGTTEAFF.

This clonotype has a handful of counts. The rearrangement joins TRBV7-2 to TRBJ2-3, with D hard to call. The CDR3 spans 16 residues. Germline V gives CDR1 SGHTA, CDR2 FQGNSA. Trimming took 4 bases from V and 5 from J, leaving 19 bases between them. The CDR3 bases are TGTGCCAGCAGCTACCTGGGTCTGGGGTTGGGAGATACGCAGTATTTT. This sequence encodes CASSYLGLGLGDTQYF.

This clonotype was seen only a few times. The chain is built from TRBV7-2 and TRBJ2-3; D is perhaps TRBD2 (6 bases). This CDR3 is built from 17 residues. The germline V gene encodes CDR1 SGHTA and CDR2 FQGNSA. The V gene lost 4 bases and the J gene lost 0 bases, with 17 bases spanning the gap. The CDR3 nucleotides read TGTGCCAGCAGCTGGGGGGAAGGCGGGGCCAGCACAGATACGCAGTATTTT. Amino acids: CASSWGEGGASTDTQYF.

This clonotype was seen a few times. The V call is TRBV19, the J call TRBJ1-5; D is uncertain. Germline CDR1 is LNHDA and CDR2 is SQIVND (reference sequence). The V gene lost 3 bases and the J gene lost 6 bases, with 6 bases spanning the gap. The CDR3 is 12 amino acids. CDR3: CASSIGLQPQHF. The CDR3 DNA reads as TGTGCCAGTAGTATTGGGCTTCAGCCCCAGCATTTT.

This clonotype has only a few counts. The J gene is TRBJ1-1, the V gene TRBV7-6; D is unresolved. With 5 bases removed from V and 1 base from J, the gap between germline ends came to 8 bases. The CDR3 length is 13 residues. Per the germline V gene, CDR1 is SGHVS and CDR2 is FNYEAQ. The CDR3 sequence: CASSPGRNTEAFF. CDR3 nucleotide sequence: TGTGCCAGCAGCCCCGGACGGAACACTGAAGCTTTCTTT.

This clonotype turned up a few times. The gene calls are TRBV6-2 or TRBV6-3 and TRBJ2-7; D remains ambiguous. The ends were cut back, 2 bases at V and 6 bases at J, with 14 bases in the middle. The CDR3 has 14 amino acids. In germline, CDR1 is MNHEY, CDR2 SVGEGT. CDR3 coding DNA: TGTGCCAGCAGTTACCCTATTCCAGTCCGCGAGCAGTACTTC. This encodes CASSYPIPVREQYF.

The DNA of the CDR3 is TGTGCCAGCAGCTTACGAGGACAGGGTATTTGGGGCTACACCTTC. Protein product: CASSLRGQGIWGYTF. The chain has TRBV7-2 and TRBJ1-2, with TRBD1 identical over 8 bases. The CDR3 has 15 amino acids. The germline V gene has CDR1 SGHTA and CDR2 FQGNSA. J was trimmed by 8 bases and V by 2 bases; bases with no gene match: 10.

This chain uses TRBV27 with TRBJ2-6; no definite D call. This CDR3 region has 15 residues. Germline V gene sequence: CDR1 MNHEY, CDR2 SMNVEV (reference sequence). The V end was cut by 5 bases, the J end by 3 bases, with 11 bases between. CDR3 sequence: CASSTPTVGANVLTF. The CDR3, as DNA: TGTGCCAGCAGTACCCCGACTGTTGGGGCCAACGTCCTGACTTTC. Full variable domain (rest looked up from reference TRBV27 and TRBJ2-6): EAQVTQNPRYLITVTGKKLTVTCSQNMNHEYMSWYRQDPGLGLRQIYYSMNVEVTDKGDVPEGYKVSRKEKRNFPLILESPSPNQTSLYFCASSTPTVGANVLTFGAGSRLTVL.

This clonotype was seen more than once but under ten times. This chain joins TRBV20-1 and TRBJ1-1, with a possible D match to TRBD1 (5 bases). Trimming pared 6 bases from V and 7 bases from J, leaving 9 bases between. CDR1 is DFQATT and CDR2 is SNEGSKA in the germline V gene (reference sequence). The CDR3 is made up of 10 amino acids. The CDR3 nucleotides are TGCAGTGCCCGGGACGGTGAAGCTTTCTTT. Translated, it gives CSARDGEAFF.

This chain links TRBV7-2 with TRBJ2-2; no reliable D call. Germline assignment: CDR1 SGHTA and CDR2 FQGNSA. The CDR3 is 15 residues long. V was trimmed by 3 bases and J by 3 bases, leaving 11 bases between them. The CDR3 region is CASSFSQVYTGELFF. DNA for the CDR3: TGTGCCAGCAGCTTTAGTCAGGTGTACACCGGGGAGCTGTTTTTT.

In this sample, this clonotype turned up a few times. V gene TRBV7-6 combines with J gene TRBJ1-2, with a tentative D call TRBD1 (6 bases). Trimming pared 5 bases from V and 7 bases from J, leaving 23 bases between. The CDR3 totals 16 residues. The germline V gene has CDR1 SGHVS and CDR2 FNYEAQ. In nucleotides, the CDR3 is TGTGCCAGCAGCCCCCCTAGGGGGACCGGGGGGTCTGGCTACACCTTC. Protein sequence: CASSPPRGTGGSGYTF.

To note about this clonotype: One end of the junction varies from germline; a read error may be responsible. The gene calls are TRBV2 and TRBJ1-2, with unresolved D. This CDR3 comprises 10 residues. Germline lookup yields CDR1 SNHLY and CDR2 FYNNEI. CDR3: CASSGMDRTF. In nucleotides, the CDR3 is TGTGCCAGCAGTGGGATGGACCGCACGTTC.

The chain has TRBV12-3 or TRBV12-4 and TRBJ2-7; a possible D gene is TRBD1 (5 bases). V shed 2 bases and J shed 6 bases, with 5 bases lying between them. The CDR3 has 11 amino acids. The CDR3 DNA is TGTGCCAGCAGTTTACAGGGCGAGCAGTACTTC. Translating gives CASSLQGEQYF.

In this sample, this clonotype turned up a few times. The rearrangement joins TRBV12-3 or TRBV12-4 to TRBJ1-2, with D uncertain. Deletions cut 3 bases from V and 4 bases from J, with 6 bases between. The CDR3 extends over 12 amino acids. CDR3 DNA sequence: TGTGCCAGCAGTTTGGATAGCTATGGCTACACCTTC. This codes for CASSLDSYGYTF.

The V and J genes are TRBV6-6 and TRBJ2-1; the D is unclear. This CDR3 has 12 residues. The V end lost 2 bases, the J end lost 4 bases, and 3 bases lay between the germline ends. Germline values: CDR1 MNHNY, CDR2 SVGAGI (reference sequence). DNA for the CDR3: TGTGCCAGCAGTTACCCTTACAATGAGCAGTTCTTC. It specifies CASSYPYNEQFF.

This clonotype was found a few times. The CDR3 DNA is TGTGCCAGCAGCTGGAGGGGACAGGGGGCCGGCTACAATGAGCAGTTCTTC. Translating gives CASSWRGQGAGYNEQFF. J is TRBJ2-1 and V is TRBV11-2, with TRBD1 matching over 12 bases. CDR1 and CDR2 from the germline V gene are SGHAT and FQNNGV. This CDR3 comprises 17 residues. V shed 4 bases and J 3 bases; nucleotides not matched to a gene: 7.

A few counts support this clonotype. The chain carries TRBV4-1 and TRBJ1-6, with 9 bases identical to TRBD1. Germline V gene lookup returns CDR1 MGHRA and CDR2 YSYEKL. This CDR3 spans 16 amino acids. The junction had 8 bases not matched to a gene; V was cut back by 4 bases and J by 7 bases. This chain's CDR3 is CASSRQGTGNNSPLHF. Written as DNA, the CDR3 is TGCGCCAGCAGCCGTCAGGGGACAGGGAACAATTCACCCCTCCACTTT.

This chain links TRBV7-3 with TRBJ1-1, with D tentatively TRBD1 (6 bases). CDR1 is SGHTA, CDR2 FQGTGA, per germline. V was trimmed by 5 bases and J by 2 bases, leaving 12 bases between them. The CDR3 has 14 amino acids. CDR3 DNA sequence: TGTGCCAGCAGCCCGCAGGGGACCAACACTGAAGCTTTCTTT. The encoded protein is CASSPQGTNTEAFF.